This entry lists 18 T cell receptor beta chains sequenced from one sample in a study of shared clonotypes between healthy human individuals. The table came from immunoSEQ multiplex PCR; TCRdb's copy has only in-frame clones and leaves some out. The sample consists of roughly 500,000 clones, more than 65% of them appearing once. Specimen: PBMCs. These receptor sequences come from a middle-aged woman in good health. Some clones in this sample may be carry-over from other donors' samples.

J is TRBJ1-3 and V is TRBV15; no reliable D call. Germline CDR1 LNHNV, CDR2 YYDKDF (reference sequence). The V end lost 0 bases, the J end lost 0 bases, and 12 bases lay between the germline ends. This CDR3 is 17 amino acids long. The CDR3 protein is CATSRDREMRSGNTIYF. The DNA for the CDR3 is TGTGCCACCAGCAGAGATCGCGAGATGCGCTCTGGAAACACCATATATTTT.

The chain links TRBV2 to TRBJ2-7; D unclear. The germline CDR1 and CDR2 sequences are SNHLY and FYNNEI. The CDR3 has 11 residues. V lost 6 bases, J lost 4 bases, and 7 bases lay in between. The CDR3: CASRETYEQYF. CDR3 coding DNA: TGTGCCAGCAGAGAAACGTACGAGCAGTACTTC.

This clone was seen a handful of times. The chain links TRBV18 to TRBJ2-7, with D tentatively TRBD1 (6 bases). From germline, CDR1 is KGHSH and CDR2 LQKENI. This CDR3 region has 13 residues. V lost 6 bases to trimming and J lost 6 bases, with 15 bases between them. This chain's CDR3 is CASSPNREGEQYF. For the CDR3, the DNA is TGTGCCAGCTCCCCGAACAGGGAAGGCGAGCAGTACTTC.

The chain is built from TRBV11-3 and TRBJ2-7; D gene unclear. The CDR3 covers 13 residues. V gave up 0 bases and J gave up 12 bases, with 15 bases separating them. CDR1 is SGHNT, CDR2 YENEEA, per germline. CDR3 DNA: TGTGCCAGCAGCTTAGATAACGACCAGGTCCGGTACTTC. Residues: CASSLDNDQVRYF.

V and J are TRBV4-1 and TRBJ1-4, with TRBD1 as a possible D gene (5 bases). CDR1 MGHRA and CDR2 YSYEKL come from the germline V gene. Trimming shortened V by 4 bases and J by 8 bases, and 17 bases separated the two germline ends. There are 15 residues in the CDR3. CDR3 nucleotide sequence: TGCGCCAGCAGCCGCGCCCCCGGGGACGGGGAAAAACTGTTTTTT. Translating gives CASSRAPGDGEKLFF.

At least ten counts were recorded for this clone. J is TRBJ2-3 and V is TRBV6-4, with 10 bases fitting TRBD2. Germline CDR1 is MRHNA and CDR2 is SNTAGT. The CDR3 runs to 15 residues. Germline trimming cut 3 bases from V and 4 bases from J; bases unmatched to any gene: 4. CDR3 amino acids: CASSEAAGGADTQYF. The CDR3 coding sequence is TGTGCCAGCAGTGAGGCAGCGGGAGGGGCAGATACGCAGTATTTT.

Written as DNA, the CDR3 is TGTGCCAGTAGTACGGAAGTACTTTCACCTGAAGCTTTCTTT. It specifies CASSTEVLSPEAFF. The chain links TRBV19 to TRBJ1-1; D is unresolved. The germline V gene encodes CDR1 LNHDA and CDR2 SQIVND (reference sequence). V lost 4 bases and J lost 6, with 15 bases in between. The CDR3 covers 14 residues.

The CDR3 coding sequence is TGCGCCAGCAGCCAATATAGGGCCGCGGAATTTGGGCAGTTCTTC. Residues: CASSQYRAAEFGQFF. This chain links TRBV4-1 with TRBJ2-1; no clear D. This CDR3 has 15 residues. Trimming shortened V by 2 bases and J by 12 bases, and 20 bases separated the two germline ends. CDR1 and CDR2 from the germline V gene are MGHRA and YSYEKL.

The chain is built from TRBV18 and TRBJ2-1, with 12 bases that match TRBD2. The trim removed 0 bases at V and 3 bases at J, leaving 0 bases unmatched. The CDR3 has 16 residues. Germline V gene data show CDR1 as KGHSH and CDR2 as LQKENI. DNA for the CDR3: TGTGCCAGCTCACCACCGACTAGCGGGGGCTACAATGAGCAGTTCTTC. Translating gives CASSPPTSGGYNEQFF.

The rearrangement uses TRBV5-1 and TRBJ2-5; no definite D call. The ends were cut back, 0 bases at V and 1 base at J, with 7 bases in the middle. Germline CDR1 is SGHRS and CDR2 is YFSETQ. This CDR3 region has 14 residues. The chain's CDR3 is CASSLGSGQETQYF. The CDR3, as DNA: TGCGCCAGCAGCTTGGGGTCAGGCCAAGAGACCCAGTACTTC.

The rearrangement uses TRBV7-9 and TRBJ1-1; D remains ambiguous. V was shortened by 5 bases and J by 0 bases, with 10 bases between the two germline ends. Germline CDR1 is SEHNR and CDR2 is FQNEAQ (reference sequence). The CDR3 spans 14 residues. The DNA for the CDR3 is TGTGCCAGCAGCCATCCCGGGGTGAACACTGAAGCTTTCTTT. Protein sequence: CASSHPGVNTEAFF.

The chain employs TRBV4-2 and TRBJ2-5; a possible D gene is TRBD1 (6 bases). V shed 3 bases and J shed 4 bases, with 18 bases lying between them. Germline values: CDR1 LGHNA, CDR2 YNFKEQ. The CDR3 is 16 amino acids. CDR3 nucleotide sequence: TGTGCCAGCAGCCATCGCCACGGACAGCCCTCAGAGACCCAGTACTTC. It yields the protein CASSHRHGQPSETQYF.

This clone has only one observation. V and J are TRBV6-5 and TRBJ1-4; TRBD1 might be the D (5 bases). Per the germline V gene, CDR1 is MNHEY and CDR2 is SVGAGI. Between the trimmed V and J ends, which lost 6 bases and 7 bases, there was a span of 12 bases. The CDR3 contains 13 residues. This chain's CDR3 is CASRKGLGEKLFF. CDR3 DNA: TGTGCCAGCAGAAAGGGGCTGGGTGAAAAACTGTTTTTT.

This clone was seen once. The V gene is TRBV6-1, the J gene TRBJ2-7, with D tentatively TRBD2 (6 bases). Germline V CDR1 and CDR2: MNHNS, SASEGT. Trimming took off 3 bases at V and 2 bases at J, with 8 bases between the two ends. The CDR3 consists of 13 residues. CDR3 sequence: CASSDRGAYEQYF. CDR3 DNA sequence: TGTGCCAGCAGTGACCGCGGGGCCTACGAGCAGTACTTC.

The rearrangement links TRBV5-1 to TRBJ2-3, with 9 bases lining up with TRBD1. Trimming at V came to 5 bases and at J to 0 bases, leaving 10 bases not matched to a gene. The CDR3 consists of 17 residues. The germline CDR1 and CDR2 sequences are SGHRS and YFSETQ. The CDR3 sequence: CASSWGQGIGSTDTQYF. CDR3 bases: TGCGCCAGCAGTTGGGGACAGGGAATAGGTAGCACAGATACGCAGTATTTT.

CDR3 loop: CASSPEGGKLFF. The CDR3 DNA reads as TGCGCCAGCAGCCCCGAGGGGGGAAAACTGTTTTTT. The V call is TRBV5-1, the J call TRBJ1-4; weak D call: TRBD1 (6 bases). Trimming removed 4 bases from V and 10 bases from J, with 11 bases in between. The CDR3 loop spans 12 amino acids. Germline CDR1 reads SGHRS; CDR2 reads YFSETQ. The entire variable domain, with the rest obtained from reference TRBV5-1 and TRBJ1-4, is as follows: KAGVTQTPRYLIKTRGQQVTLSCSPISGHRSVSWYQQTPGQGLQFLFEYFSETQRNKGNFPGRFSGRQFSNSRSEMNVSTLELGDSALYLCASSPEGGKLFFGSGTQLSVL.

This clone was detected once. This rearrangement joins TRBV11-2 to TRBJ2-7, with 13 positions matching TRBD2. From germline, CDR1 is SGHAT and CDR2 FQNNGV. The CDR3 is 14 amino acids. J gave up 6 bases and V 5 bases, and 4 bases lay outside the gene matches. The CDR3, as DNA: TGTGCCAGCAGCCGGACTAGCGGGAGTGGCGAGCAGTACTTC. Residues: CASSRTSGSGEQYF.

The J gene is TRBJ2-7, the V gene TRBV27, with 10 bases that match TRBD2. The CDR3 is 15 residues long. Per germline, CDR1 MNHEY and CDR2 SMNVEV (reference sequence). V was pared by 5 bases and J by 5 bases, with 9 bases of the junction left unmatched. This CDR3 reads CASSGGLASGNEQYF. The CDR3 region has the DNA TGTGCCAGCAGTGGGGGACTAGCGTCCGGGAACGAGCAGTACTTC.